This T cell receptor beta chain originates from a study of blood T cells in healthy people across ages. With respect to this clonotype: The antigen remains unidentified.

Peripheral blood from each donor was collected in a volume of 8.5 to 10 milliliters. Each sample gave at least 6.5 million isolated PBMCs. V lost 6 bases and J lost 1; bases outside the gene matches: 5. Germline CDR1 reads DFQATT; CDR2 reads SNEGSKA (reference sequence). This CDR3 is 15 amino acids long. A second about 7 to 11 cycle PCR used barcoded and J-beta primers. All samples yielded 2.5 million or more CDR3-containing paired-end reads. One entry per CDR3 protein, called by TCRdb with MiXCR from the 5' RACE reads. The data show fewer than 700,000 distinct CDR3 sequences, 45% to 55% seen once. Findings and caveats of the study: Naive CD4+ cells and diversity were both higher in long-lived donors than in aged donors.

Sequenced material: blood. The chain uses TRBV20-1 and TRBJ2-1; 11 bases are shared with TRBD2. This sequence originates from a man at least 80 years old in good health. CDR3 in amino acids: CSAKIAGGSYNEQFF. The CDR3 DNA sequence: TGCAGTGCAAAAATAGCGGGAGGGTCCTACAATGAGCAGTTCTTC.